The 31 T cell receptor beta chains presented below share a single source sample, sequenced in a study of cytomegalovirus exposure and HLA in healthy donors. PCR involved 60 Vbeta and 13 Jbeta primers. Repertoires were generated with immunoSEQ multiplex PCR, while TCRdb's copy carries only in-frame clones and drops some. The table records under 150,000 clones, around 10% of them present only once. Sequencing was carried out using PBMCs. Every receptor here comes from a male donor in good health and CMV-seronegative.

The gene calls are TRBV7-2 and TRBJ2-7; D gene uncertain. The CDR3 consists of 15 residues. V lost 6 bases, J lost 3 bases, and 18 bases lay in between. Germline values: CDR1 SGHTA, CDR2 FQGNSA. Written as DNA, the CDR3 is TGTGCCAGCAGTCGAAATAACAAGATCAGCTACGAGCAGTACTTC. Residues: CASSRNNKISYEQYF.

The J gene is TRBJ1-1, the V gene TRBV7-9; D not certain. V was shortened by 6 bases and J by 4 bases, with 15 bases between the two germline ends. CDR3 length equals 14 residues. CDR1 is SEHNR, CDR2 FQNEAQ, per germline (reference sequence). The CDR3: CASSPGKVSTEAFF. The DNA of the CDR3 is TGTGCCAGCAGTCCGGGAAAGGTGAGCACTGAAGCTTTCTTT.

V is TRBV7-9 and J is TRBJ2-2, with 10 bases lining up with TRBD1. The germline CDR1 and CDR2 sequences are SEHNR and FQNEAQ (reference sequence). V dropped 2 bases and J dropped 6; count of bases not matched to a gene: 6. The CDR3 is 16 residues long. CDR3 protein: CASSLSGTGVPGELFF. DNA of the CDR3: TGTGCCAGCAGCTTAAGTGGGACAGGGGTCCCCGGGGAGCTGTTTTTT.

The chain couples TRBV4-2 to TRBJ2-7; D remains unclear. Trimming shortened V by 0 bases and J by 5 bases, and 8 bases separated the two germline ends. CDR3 size: 13 residues. Germline V lookup: CDR1 LGHNA, CDR2 YNFKEQ. The DNA of the CDR3 is TGTGCCAGCAGCCAAGAGAGAAGAGACGAGCAGTACTTC. This translates into CASSQERRDEQYF.

This clone turned up a few times. The rearrangement joins TRBV28 to TRBJ1-2; tentatively, D is TRBD1 (5 bases). Between the trimmed V and J ends, which lost 7 bases and 8 bases, there was a span of 17 bases. Germline V gives CDR1 MDHEN, CDR2 SYDVKM. The CDR3 is 13 amino acids. CDR3 bases: TGTGCCAGCATGGCAGGGAAGGGCAACGGCTACACCTTC. Translated, it gives CASMAGKGNGYTF.

The V call is TRBV4-2, the J call TRBJ1-2, with 8 nucleotides matching TRBD1. The germline CDR1 and CDR2 sequences are LGHNA and YNFKEQ. With 0 bases clipped from V and 4 bases from J, the junction kept 10 bases outside the gene matches. The CDR3 is 17 amino acids. The DNA of the CDR3 is TGTGCCAGCAGCCAAGATCGGGACAGGAGCCCCCTCTATGGCTACACCTTC. Protein product: CASSQDRDRSPLYGYTF.

This clone was observed a few times. This sequence joins TRBV2 and TRBJ1-6, with 8 positions matching TRBD1. The CDR3 is made up of 16 amino acids. V was pared by 6 bases and J by 0 bases, with 4 bases of the junction left unmatched. CDR1 is SNHLY, CDR2 FYNNEI, per germline. The CDR3 nucleotides are TGTGCCAGCAGAGACAGGGGTGGCTCCTATAATTCACCCCTCCACTTT. This gives the protein CASRDRGGSYNSPLHF.

V usage is TRBV4-2 and J usage is TRBJ2-3; 7 nucleotides line up with TRBD1. CDR3 length: 15 amino acids. After removal of 4 bases from V and 3 bases from J, the junction contained 7 bases not matched to a gene. Germline V gene sequence: CDR1 LGHNA, CDR2 YNFKEQ. The chain's CDR3 is CASSRRQGSTDTQYF. The CDR3 coding sequence is TGTGCCAGCAGCCGCCGACAGGGCTCAACAGATACGCAGTATTTT.

CDR3 in DNA: TGTGCCAGCAGCTTAGATTTAGCGGGGGGCCAGGGAGCCAAAAACATTCAGTACTTC. Amino acids: CASSLDLAGGQGAKNIQYF. The J gene is TRBJ2-4, the V gene TRBV7-2; 10 positions match TRBD2. V lost 1 base, J lost 0 bases, and 9 bases stayed unmatched. CDR1 SGHTA and CDR2 FQGNSA come from the germline V gene. The CDR3 length is 19 residues. The full variable domain, in which reference TRBV7-2 and TRBJ2-4 provide the parts outside the CDR3, is GAGVSQSPSNKVTEKGKDVELRCDPISGHTALYWYRQSLGQGLEFLIYFQGNSAPDKSGLPSDRFSAERTGGSVSTLTIQRTQQEDSAVYLCASSLDLAGGQGAKNIQYFGAGTRLSVL.

The gene calls are TRBV4-1 and TRBJ2-7; TRBD2 aligns across 8 bases. V gave up 2 bases and J gave up 2 bases; unmatched junction bases: 5. This CDR3 is built from 15 residues. Germline CDR1 reads MGHRA; CDR2 reads YSYEKL. CDR3 in DNA: TGCGCCAGCAGCCAACCGGGACTAGATCCCTACGAGCAGTACTTC. Its protein is CASSQPGLDPYEQYF.

In this sample, this clone turned up a few times. The chain couples TRBV5-4 to TRBJ2-3; a possible D gene is TRBD2 (6 bases). V lost 3 bases and J lost 0, with 14 bases in between. Germline CDR1 SGHNT, CDR2 YYREEE (reference sequence). The CDR3 has 16 residues. The CDR3 nucleotides read TGTGCCAGCAGCTCCCAGCGGGTTGCTAGCACAGATACGCAGTATTTT. It codes for CASSSQRVASTDTQYF.

This clone was seen more than once but under ten times. This chain uses TRBV19 with TRBJ1-2, with 9 nucleotides matching TRBD1. This CDR3 comprises 15 residues. V shed 1 base, J shed 4 bases, and the junction held 4 bases outside the gene matches. The germline CDR1 and CDR2 sequences are LNHDA and SQIVND (reference sequence). The CDR3 spells CASSIGGQGLYGYTF. The CDR3 coding sequence is TGTGCCAGTAGTATAGGGGGACAGGGACTCTATGGCTACACCTTC.

This clone was recorded a few times. The chain combines TRBV19 with TRBJ1-1; 7 positions agree with TRBD1. The CDR3 consists of 15 residues. V trimming: 8 bases; J trimming: 1 base; junction bases outside the gene matches: 10. Germline values: CDR1 LNHDA, CDR2 SQIVND (reference sequence). In nucleotides, the CDR3 is TGTGCCAGTGGCCCACAGGGGATTCGGAACACTGAAGCTTTCTTT. Translation gives CASGPQGIRNTEAFF. The full variable domain, in which reference TRBV19 and TRBJ1-1 provide the parts outside the CDR3, is DGGITQSPKYLFRKEGQNVTLSCEQNLNHDAMYWYRQDPGQGLRLIYYSQIVNDFQKGDIAEGYSVSREKKESFPLTVTSAQKNPTAFYLCASGPQGIRNTEAFFGQGTRLTVV.

The chain links TRBV19 to TRBJ1-5; D uncertain. The CDR3 is 17 residues long. V shed 0 bases and J shed 5 bases, with 17 bases lying between them. Looked up from germline, CDR1 is LNHDA and CDR2 is SQIVND (reference sequence). In nucleotides, the CDR3 is TGTGCCAGTAGTATAGAACGGCAGGTCGTCGGCGATCAGCCCCAGCATTTT. Protein: CASSIERQVVGDQPQHF.

This clone came up a few times. This chain links TRBV7-2 with TRBJ2-3; 10 nucleotides align to TRBD2. V lost 1 base, J lost 1 base, and 8 bases stayed unmatched. From germline, CDR1 is SGHTA and CDR2 FQGNSA. This CDR3 is 18 amino acids long. The CDR3 here is CASSLGLAGIGGTDTQYF. As DNA, the CDR3 is TGTGCCAGCAGCTTAGGACTAGCGGGTATAGGGGGCACAGATACGCAGTATTTT. Based on the CDR3 plus reference TRBV7-2 and TRBJ2-3, the full variable domain is GAGVSQSPSNKVTEKGKDVELRCDPISGHTALYWYRQSLGQGLEFLIYFQGNSAPDKSGLPSDRFSAERTGGSVSTLTIQRTQQEDSAVYLCASSLGLAGIGGTDTQYFGPGTRLTVL.

The chain recombines TRBV5-4 with TRBJ2-1, with D tentatively TRBD1 (5 bases). The V gene lost 0 bases and the J gene lost 0 bases, with 10 bases spanning the gap. The CDR3 has 16 residues. CDR1 is SGHNT and CDR2 is YYREEE in the germline V gene (reference sequence). CDR3: CASSLGQPSSYNEQFF. DNA of the CDR3: TGTGCCAGCAGCTTGGGACAGCCGAGCTCCTACAATGAGCAGTTCTTC.

The V call is TRBV28, the J call TRBJ2-1, with a possible D match to TRBD1 (6 bases). Trimming stripped 4 bases from V and 0 bases from J, with 10 bases between. The CDR3 is 15 residues long. CDR1 is MDHEN and CDR2 is SYDVKM in the germline V gene. As DNA, the CDR3 is TGTGCCAGCAGTTCAAGGACAGCCTCCTACAATGAGCAGTTCTTC. Encoded protein: CASSSRTASYNEQFF.

This clone was counted a few times. V usage is TRBV10-3 and J usage is TRBJ1-1; no reliable D call. The V gene lost 6 bases and the J gene lost 8 bases, with 10 bases spanning the gap. The CDR3 sequence is 11 residues long. Germline-derived CDR1 and CDR2 are ENHRY and SYGVKD. CDR3 DNA: TGTGCCATCAGCGCGGATACCGAAGCTTTCTTT. This gives the protein CAISADTEAFF.

The chain combines TRBV5-5 with TRBJ2-7; 7 bases map to TRBD2. Per germline, CDR1 SGHKS and CDR2 YYEKEE (reference sequence). The CDR3 loop spans 15 amino acids. Trimming removed 5 bases from V and 5 bases from J; junction bases left unmatched: 13. CDR3 region: CASSNRGRGIDEQYF. The CDR3 region has the DNA TGTGCCAGCAGTAATCGGGGGAGGGGTATCGACGAGCAGTACTTC.

This clone was detected a few times. The chain links TRBV27 to TRBJ2-5, with D perhaps matching TRBD2 (5 bases). Germline V CDR1 and CDR2: MNHEY, SMNVEV (reference sequence). The CDR3 loop spans 16 amino acids. The germline V and J ends were trimmed by 5 bases and 2 bases, with 18 bases remaining between them. This CDR3 is CASSPLLGIQQETQYF. The CDR3 nucleotides read TGTGCCAGCAGTCCTCTACTAGGGATACAACAAGAGACCCAGTACTTC.

This clone showed up just a few times. J is TRBJ1-3 and V is TRBV9; no definite D call. CDR1 is SGDLS, CDR2 YYNGEE, per germline. This CDR3 contains 15 residues. Deletions cut 0 bases from V and 4 bases from J, with 11 bases between. The CDR3: CASSVGPGVGNTIYF. For the CDR3, the DNA is TGTGCCAGCAGCGTAGGCCCAGGTGTCGGAAACACCATATATTTT.

V gene TRBV10-3 combines with J gene TRBJ2-1; 13 nucleotides align to TRBD2. This CDR3 is built from 17 residues. V shed 5 bases and J 8 bases; nucleotides not matched to a gene: 12. Germline values: CDR1 ENHRY, CDR2 SYGVKD. CDR3 nucleotides: TGTGCCATCAGTCACCTCCCGGGACTAGCGGGAAGCGATGAGCAGTTCTTC. Translating it yields CAISHLPGLAGSDEQFF.

J is TRBJ1-6 and V is TRBV5-1; D ambiguous. The V end lost 3 bases, the J end lost 7 bases, and 11 bases lay between the germline ends. Germline V gene lookup returns CDR1 SGHRS and CDR2 YFSETQ. This CDR3 is 14 amino acids long. The CDR3 loop reads CASSSLEDNSPLHF. The CDR3 DNA reads as TGCGCCAGCAGCTCCCTAGAAGACAATTCACCCCTCCACTTT. The variable domain in full, completed from reference TRBV5-1 and TRBJ1-6, reads KAGVTQTPRYLIKTRGQQVTLSCSPISGHRSVSWYQQTPGQGLQFLFEYFSETQRNKGNFPGRFSGRQFSNSRSEMNVSTLELGDSALYLCASSSLEDNSPLHFGNGTRLTVT.

The chain is built from TRBV28 and TRBJ1-5; the D gene is possibly TRBD1 (6 bases). The CDR3 is made up of 15 amino acids. The germline CDR1 and CDR2 sequences are MDHEN and SYDVKM. V was shortened by 7 bases and J by 1 base, with 14 bases between the two germline ends. The DNA of the CDR3 is TGTGCCAGCATCCCAGGGGCGAGGAGCAATCAGCCCCAGCATTTT. Translated, it gives CASIPGARSNQPQHF.

J is TRBJ1-4 and V is TRBV5-1; TRBD1 agrees at 8 bases. CDR1 and CDR2 (germline): SGHRS, YFSETQ. V gave up 4 bases and J gave up 7 bases; unmatched junction bases: 9. The CDR3 spans 15 residues. This CDR3 reads CASSRSRGLTEKLFF. For the CDR3, the DNA is TGCGCCAGCAGCCGCAGCAGGGGGCTGACTGAAAAACTGTTTTTT.

The chain combines TRBV5-1 with TRBJ2-7; possibly TRBD1 for D (5 bases). The CDR3 is 12 residues long. The germline CDR1 and CDR2 sequences are SGHRS and YFSETQ. Trimming pared 5 bases from V and 2 bases from J, leaving 8 bases between. The CDR3 DNA is TGCGCCAGCAGTGACAGCGCCTACGAGCAGTACTTC. This gives the protein CASSDSAYEQYF.

V is TRBV7-2 and J is TRBJ2-5; 8 nucleotides agree with TRBD2. The end of the DNA fits TRBJ2-7 better, so the J call may be wrong. Germline V gene sequence: CDR1 SGHTA, CDR2 FQGNSA. The CDR3 has 17 residues. The CDR3 protein is CASSLVLISGGVYEQYF. The CDR3 nucleotides are TGTGCCAGCAGCTTAGTACTTATAAGCGGGGGTGTTTACGAGCAGTACTTC.

Remarks on this clone: One junction end does not reproduce the germline sequence, and a read error may be involved. This chain uses TRBV25-1 with TRBJ2-1; 8 bases match TRBD1. The CDR3 sequence is 16 residues long. CDR1 and CDR2 (germline): MGHDK, SYGVNS. The CDR3 here is CAGSGPLGTGLKEQFF. DNA of the CDR3: TGTGCCGGCAGTGGGCCCTTAGGGACAGGTCTAAAGGAGCAGTTCTTC. Full variable domain (remainder filled in from reference TRBV25-1 and TRBJ2-1): EADIYQTPRYLVIGTGKKITLECSQTMGHDKMYWYQQDPGMELHLIHYSYGVNSTEKGDLSSESTVSRIRTEHFPLTLESARPSHTSQYLCAGSGPLGTGLKEQFFGPGTRLTVL.

The rearrangement uses TRBV19 and TRBJ2-3; no firm D call. V was cut by 4 bases and J by 1 base, with 6 bases left in between. This CDR3 is 13 amino acids long. Germline loops: CDR1 LNHDA, CDR2 SQIVND (reference sequence). As DNA, the CDR3 is TGTGCCAGTAGTACACACGGCACAGATACGCAGTATTTT. It codes for CASSTHGTDTQYF.

This clone was picked up a small number of times. The rearrangement uses TRBV28 and TRBJ2-7; TRBD2 is a possible D gene (5 bases). The V gene lost 0 bases and the J gene lost 2 bases, with 14 bases spanning the gap. Germline V gene data show CDR1 as MDHEN and CDR2 as SYDVKM. This CDR3 contains 16 residues. This CDR3 reads CASSLWVTSGTYEQYF. For the CDR3, the DNA is TGTGCCAGCAGTTTATGGGTCACCTCCGGGACCTACGAGCAGTACTTC.

This clone was found a few times. The chain recombines TRBV2 with TRBJ2-7; D is perhaps TRBD2 (6 bases). Germline lookup yields CDR1 SNHLY and CDR2 FYNNEI. This CDR3 has 11 amino acids. This CDR3 is CAGGGPYEQYF. CDR3 nucleotide sequence: TGTGCGGGAGGCGGACCCTACGAGCAGTACTTC.